The text below deals with one TCR beta chain. What it binds is unknown. PCR primers comprised 60 Vbeta and 13 Jbeta primers. Methods used by the authors: The count from a later analysis was about 80 million unique TCR beta chains, 9 million to 12 million of them shared. Generated by immunoSEQ multiplex PCR, the TCRdb table keeps only in-frame clones and is missing some. V, J and clone size are taken as reported in that table, and D and trimming were inferred from the DNA itself. The sample contains 150,000 or so clones, about four fifths of which appear only once. This sample is drawn from a study of cytomegalovirus exposure and HLA in healthy donors. Whole-study findings and limits: Relative to the approximately 670-donor mean, N-insertions were reportedly fewer in an Asian-associated ancestry cluster in a later analysis. Analyses of presence and absence presupposed an approximately uniform sequencing depth across donors. With further analysis later on, most CMV-associated TCR beta chains appeared HLA-restricted.

Sequenced: PBMCs. The sequence derives from a man younger than 35 in good health and CMV-seronegative.

The CDR3: CASSSQLMNTEAFF. The CDR3 nucleotides read TGTGCCAGCAGCTCTCAACTCATGAACACTGAAGCTTTCTTT. The rearrangement uses TRBV7-2 and TRBJ1-1; no clear D. Trimming removed 4 bases at V and 0 bases at J, with 9 bases between. CDR1 and CDR2 from the germline V gene are SGHTA and FQGNSA. CDR3 length equals 14 residues.